This T cell receptor (beta chain) stems from a study of siplizumab effects on memory and regulatory T cells. Broader study findings: Mappable alloreactive CD4+ clones were on average around 69% Treg-derived with siplizumab, around 26% in controls. Memory cells seemed less diverse than naive T cells, which also seemed major contributors to the alloresponse.

Sequenced by immunoSEQ multiplex PCR; TCRdb stores in-frame clones only, minus some. The sample yields 90,000 to 120,000 clones, 92% seen once. Germline assignment: CDR1 SGHTA and CDR2 FQGNSA. The CDR3 is 16 residues long. V was cut by 3 bases and J by 4 bases, with 16 bases left in between. Points on this clone: The antigen remains unidentified.

This chain joins TRBV7-2 and TRBJ1-3, with D perhaps TRBD1 (6 bases). The source is a human donor in good health. Sequencing input: Tregs sorted from blood. The CDR3 coding sequence is TGTGCCAGCAGCTTGCGCAGGGGAGCGGGAGGAAACACCATATATTTT. Its protein is CASSLRRGAGGNTIYF.